A selection of T cell receptor beta chains follows, all from one sample in a study of T cell repertoires in cytomegalovirus infection. TCRdb ran MiXCR on the reads and lists one entry per CDR3 protein. The data hold 110,000 to 150,000 distinct CDR3 sequences, with over 30% observed a single time. The antigens for these receptors are not known. The sample here was CD8+ T cells from cultured PBMCs, taken from culture after CMV antigen stimulation. These receptors came from a human donor in good health (CMV status not recorded). Some clones in this sample may be carry-over from other donors' samples. Both conserved end residues are trimmed from each CDR3. A D gene is named only where the DNA matches it firmly.

CDR3aa | v_gene | d_gene
ASSFTGGGTDTQY | TRBV2 | TRBD1
ASSLKAGYQETQY | TRBV12-3/TRBV12-4 | TRBD2
ASSPTDSSGRETQY | TRBV27 | NA
ASSLGPGGETQY | TRBV7-6 | TRBD2
ASSYSDDQPQH | TRBV6-5 | NA
ASSLSGSSGNTIY | TRBV27 | NA
ASSVDRSSGNTIY | TRBV28 | TRBD1
ASSITPSFGHPNTEAF | TRBV7-3 | NA
ASSPTGTPNYGYT | TRBV4-1 | NA
ASSLYDRDRRYEQY | TRBV7-8 | TRBD1
ASSGQSLGTYNEQF | TRBV4-2 | NA
ASSVSYNEQF | TRBV2 | NA
ASSYSRFEQY | TRBV6-2/TRBV6-3 | NA
ASAGDHGYT | TRBV19 | NA
SARDRSTGTNEKLF | TRBV20-1 | NA
ASSQDLGGGPLLF | TRBV4-2 | NA
ASSPPDALWLSS | TRBV7-9 | NA
SASDSSYNEQF | TRBV20-1 | NA
ASTLEPSLAYEQY | TRBV7-2 | NA
ASSSKWTGTEAF | TRBV7-2 | TRBD1
ASRGGQNEQF | TRBV12-3/TRBV12-4 | TRBD1
ASIGQGNQPQH | TRBV2 | TRBD1
ASSFGTGLVEQY | TRBV5-1 | TRBD1
ASSTPGDRGDTQY | TRBV7-6 | TRBD1
ASTPLVAGENEQF | TRBV7-6 | TRBD2
ASSLLIASRDRGYEQY | TRBV28 | TRBD1
TSSSKTDRGEKTQY | TRBV12-3/TRBV12-4 | TRBD1
ASSLSVAGELF | TRBV28 | NA
ASSEDRVSQPQH | TRBV7-8 | TRBD1
ASSFTTSQGYT | TRBV7-8 | NA
ASSTQPGDGYT | TRBV19 | NA
ASSPPVGLTQY | TRBV7-8 | NA
ASSLLTSGGPKETQY | TRBV4-1 | TRBD2
ASSSPGFRDPRETQY | TRBV7-9 | NA
ATNRAPNTGELF | TRBV28 | NA
ASSFGGEETQY | TRBV11-2 | NA
ASSLGRGVDEQY | TRBV5-4 | NA
ASRPSGAVYNEQF | TRBV6-2/TRBV6-3 | NA
ASSYSTGNTQY | TRBV6-8 | NA
ASSLVTVNTEAF | TRBV12-3/TRBV12-4 | NA
ASRENADTQY | TRBV7-2 | NA
ASSPSAGELF | TRBV11-2 | NA
ASSTSRNPYNEQF | TRBV19 | NA
ASSSGTGLNQPQH | TRBV28 | TRBD1
ASSQSASGYEQY | TRBV4-1 | NA
ASGLSTGELF | TRBV12-5 | NA
ATSRDVEHSNQPQH | TRBV15 | NA
ASKSMSGPSNNEQF | TRBV6-5 | NA
ASSLEGVGDTGELF | TRBV7-2 | NA
ASSLWGGGLGDTQY | TRBV5-4 | NA
ASKDGNSYEQY | TRBV2 | NA
ASSPDSVYGYT | TRBV19 | NA
ASSMWTGSNYGYT | TRBV19 | TRBD1
ASSYSWATTDTQY | TRBV6-6 | NA